Sequencing of this T cell receptor beta chain was carried out in a study of identical twins. A single record per CDR3 protein comes from TCRdb applying MiXCR to the 5' RACE reads. The repertoire holds approximately 1.8 million distinct CDR3 sequences, with about 32% as singletons. The table lists this clonotype with a few counts. At one end the junction does not follow the germline gene, possibly because of a read error. The CDR3 has 14 residues. Per germline, CDR1 DFQATT and CDR2 SNEGSKA (reference sequence). Every donor was a healthy Caucasian. The chain links TRBV20-1 to TRBJ1-5; possibly TRBD1 for D (5 bases). Sequenced material: cord blood. This clonotype was obtained from a newborn girl in good health. In nucleotides, the CDR3 is TGCAGTGCAAGAGGTGGGGGACCCAATCAGCCCCAGCATTTT. The encoded protein is CSARGGGPNQPQHF.